This paragraph covers one T cell receptor (beta chain) sequence. Its target is not known. Sequence data for DNA of cultured CD4+ T cells were generated by the Oncomine TCR Beta short-read assay. MiXCR, applied by TCRdb to the PCR reads, yields one record per CDR3 protein. The sample lists approximately 10,000 distinct CDR3 sequences; roughly 63% were seen once. The source of the sample is a study of vaccination and CD4 T cells after COVID-19. Background on the study: Post-COVID draws followed diagnosis by a median about 100 days (range 35 to 161).

Germline V gene sequence: CDR1 MNHEY, CDR2 SMNVEV (reference sequence). The CDR3 totals 15 residues. J was trimmed by 2 bases and V by 3 bases; bases with no gene match: 5. Treatment described: approximately 9-day PBMC culture with coronavirus spike peptide pools or control peptides (ViraFEST assay). Input material: CD4+ T cells from blood, cultured in vitro. The chain uses TRBV27 and TRBJ2-3; TRBD1 agrees at 7 bases. The sequence was collected from a human donor who had recovered from COVID-19. The CDR3 here is CASSFRDRHTDTQYF. In DNA form, the CDR3 reads TGTGCCAGCAGTTTCCGGGACAGACACACAGATACGCAGTATTTT.